The 19 T cell receptor beta chains below were found in one sample sequenced in a study of regulatory dendritic cells for organ transplantation. CFSE-labeled sorted T cells met regulatory or mature dendritic cells for 4 to 6 days. The table came from immunoSEQ multiplex PCR; TCRdb's copy has only in-frame clones and leaves some out. The table has roughly 9,800 clones, less than 70% seen once. Which antigens these TCRs recognize remains unknown. The sequencing sample was made of naive CD4+ T cells from blood cultured with dendritic cells. Subset indicated: CD45RA+ naive T cells. The receptor set was obtained from a human donor in good health.

The rearrangement uses TRBV21-1 and TRBJ1-5; TRBD1, the D gene given by the table, was not confirmed from the DNA. TRBV21-1 is a listed pseudogene. The CDR3 has 15 residues. The CDR3 spells CASSKEDSANQPQHF. CDR3 nucleotide sequence: TGTGCCAGCAGCAAAGAGGACAGTGCAAATCAGCCCCAGCATTTT.

The J gene is TRBJ2-1, the V gene TRBV7-3, with TRBD2 as a possible D gene (5 bases). Deletions cut 6 bases from V and 9 bases from J, with 15 bases between. In germline, CDR1 is SGHTA, CDR2 FQGTGA. This CDR3 is 13 amino acids long. CDR3 nucleotide sequence: TGTGCCAGCAGTCAGGCGGGCTCGGGTGAGCAGTTCTTC. It specifies CASSQAGSGEQFF.

The rearrangement links TRBV27 to TRBJ1-6; a weak D match, TRBD1 (5 bases). The CDR3 covers 15 residues. Germline CDR1 is MNHEY and CDR2 is SMNVEV (reference sequence). With 0 bases removed from V and 7 bases from J, the gap between germline ends came to 10 bases. CDR3 amino acids: CASSLSPTVNSPLHF. Written as DNA, the CDR3 is TGTGCCAGCAGTTTATCCCCGACAGTGAATTCACCCCTCCACTTT.

This chain uses TRBV15 with TRBJ1-2; 9 bases map to TRBD1. V was pared by 0 bases and J by 6 bases, with 5 bases of the junction left unmatched. CDR1 is LNHNV, CDR2 YYDKDF, per germline (reference sequence). The CDR3 contains 15 residues. CDR3 protein: CATSRDQDRGNGYTF. The CDR3 nucleotides read TGTGCCACCAGCAGAGATCAAGACAGGGGGAATGGCTACACCTTC. The complete variable domain, with remaining parts taken from reference TRBV15 and TRBJ1-2, reads DAMVIQNPRYQVTQFGKPVTLSCSQTLNHNVMYWYQQKSSQAPKLLFHYYDKDFNNEADTPDNFQSRRPNTSFCFLDIRSPGLGDTAMYLCATSRDQDRGNGYTFGSGTRLTVV.

This chain uses TRBV7-9 with TRBJ1-4; TRBD1 matches 7 bases. Trimming took 5 bases from V and 7 from J; bases not matched to a gene: 7. This CDR3 has 14 residues. In germline, CDR1 is SEHNR, CDR2 FQNEAQ (reference sequence). CDR3 amino acids: CASSADRDSEKLFF. CDR3 nucleotide sequence: TGTGCCAGCAGCGCCGACAGGGATAGTGAAAAACTGTTTTTT.

V and J are TRBV19 and TRBJ1-1, with TRBD1 matching over 8 bases. V trimming: 5 bases; J trimming: 4 bases; junction bases outside the gene matches: 3. Germline CDR1 and CDR2: LNHDA and SQIVND (reference sequence). The CDR3 consists of 13 residues. CDR3 nucleotides: TGTGCCAGTAGTTACACAGGGGGCACTGAAGCTTTCTTT. As protein: CASSYTGGTEAFF.

This clone came up a few times. The chain employs TRBV25-1 and TRBJ1-2, with D hard to call. This CDR3 has 12 amino acids. Germline V gene lookup returns CDR1 MGHDK and CDR2 SYGVNS. V lost 3 bases to trimming and J lost 5 bases, with 7 bases between them. The CDR3 loop reads CASSDSIYGYTF. CDR3 nucleotide sequence: TGTGCCAGCAGTGACTCTATTTATGGCTACACCTTC.

V and J are TRBV10-3 and TRBJ2-3, with a tentative D call TRBD1 (7 bases). The CDR3 covers 16 residues. CDR1 is ENHRY and CDR2 is SYGVKD in the germline V gene. Trimming took 7 bases from V and 2 from J, leaving 19 bases between them. The CDR3 protein is CAINNGQGGLTDTQYF. Here the CDR3 DNA reads TGTGCCATCAATAATGGGCAGGGGGGCCTCACAGATACGCAGTATTTT.

The gene calls are TRBV5-8 and TRBJ1-6, with 8 bases fitting TRBD1. V was pared by 4 bases and J by 9 bases, with 9 bases of the junction left unmatched. Germline CDR1 SGHTS, CDR2 YDEGEE. The CDR3 loop spans 15 amino acids. The CDR3 nucleotides read TGTGCCAGCAGCGACCGAACAGGGGGTTTTTCACCCCTCCACTTT. Translated, it gives CASSDRTGGFSPLHF. The full variable domain, in which reference TRBV5-8 and TRBJ1-6 provide the parts outside the CDR3, is EAGVTQSPTHLIKTRGQQATLRCSPISGHTSVYWYQQALGLGLQFLLWYDEGEERNRGNFPPRFSGRQFPNYSSELNVNALELEDSALYLCASSDRTGGFSPLHFGNGTRLTVT.

The chain links TRBV5-1 to TRBJ2-3; D is possibly TRBD1 (6 bases). Germline CDR1 and CDR2: SGHRS and YFSETQ. V was shortened by 4 bases and J by 3 bases, with 15 bases between the two germline ends. CDR3 length: 15 residues. CDR3 residues: CASSVSGQVTDTQYF. The CDR3 coding sequence is TGCGCCAGCAGCGTCTCGGGACAAGTAACAGATACGCAGTATTTT.

V gene TRBV29-1 combines with J gene TRBJ1-5; D ambiguous. Germline values: CDR1 SQVTM, CDR2 ANQGSEA. V gave up 2 bases and J gave up 5 bases, with 10 bases separating them. The CDR3 has 13 amino acids. The CDR3 DNA is TGCAGCGTTGAATGGGCAGGCGATCAGCCCCAGCATTTT. This encodes CSVEWAGDQPQHF.

The V call is TRBV6-1, the J call TRBJ1-1; D possibly corresponds to TRBD1 (5 bases). V was clipped by 0 bases and J by 4 bases, with 12 bases between them. Per germline, CDR1 MNHNS and CDR2 SASEGT. This CDR3 comprises 15 residues. Written as DNA, the CDR3 is TGTGCCAGCAGTGAAGCTGGGGGGGTGGCCACTGAAGCTTTCTTT. Its protein is CASSEAGGVATEAFF.

There are a few counts of this clone. The chain has TRBV7-2 and TRBJ1-1; D not certain. The CDR3 contains 14 residues. V lost 4 bases and J 4 bases, leaving 13 bases between the germline ends. From germline, CDR1 is SGHTA and CDR2 FQGNSA. CDR3 sequence reads: CASSSPGGSTEAFF. DNA of the CDR3: TGTGCCAGCAGCTCCCCCGGAGGCAGCACTGAAGCTTTCTTT.

The rearrangement links TRBV7-9 to TRBJ1-1; D call uncertain. This CDR3 contains 14 residues. CDR1 and CDR2 (germline): SEHNR, FQNEAQ (reference sequence). V lost 1 base and J lost 4, with 10 bases in between. Here the CDR3 reads CASSLGTIGTEAFF. CDR3 DNA sequence: TGTGCCAGCAGCTTAGGCACTATTGGCACTGAAGCTTTCTTT.

The genes are TRBV7-6 and TRBJ2-1; the D gene is possibly TRBD1 (6 bases). Germline V gene data show CDR1 as SGHVS and CDR2 as FNYEAQ. There are 18 residues in the CDR3. The V end lost 5 bases, the J end lost 5 bases, and 25 bases lay between the germline ends. CDR3 in amino acids: CASSRNRVMFDINNEQFF. For the CDR3, the DNA is TGTGCCAGCAGCCGTAACAGGGTAATGTTCGATATAAACAATGAGCAGTTCTTC.

The table lists this clone with a few counts. The chain joins TRBV18 to TRBJ2-2, with D possibly TRBD2 on 5 matching bases. Trimming cost V 2 bases and J 5 bases, with 15 bases left between them. This CDR3 has 16 amino acids. The germline V gene encodes CDR1 KGHSH and CDR2 LQKENI. The CDR3 loop reads CASSPAVSPGTGELFF. CDR3 in DNA: TGTGCCAGCTCACCAGCAGTGTCTCCGGGGACCGGGGAGCTGTTTTTT.

This clone was recorded a few times. J is TRBJ2-3 and V is TRBV7-2, with TRBD1 as a possible D gene (6 bases). Germline CDR1 SGHTA, CDR2 FQGNSA. The germline V and J ends were trimmed by 5 bases and 9 bases, with 9 bases remaining between them. CDR3 length equals 11 residues. The CDR3 is CASSPQGTQYF. DNA of the CDR3: TGTGCCAGCAGCCCCCAGGGGACGCAGTATTTT.

This rearrangement joins TRBV19 to TRBJ2-3; 8 bases map to TRBD1. CDR1 is LNHDA, CDR2 SQIVND, per germline (reference sequence). The CDR3 runs to 17 residues. The V gene end was trimmed by 0 bases and the J gene end by 5 bases; junction bases not matched to a gene: 10. This CDR3 reads CASSIDWSGRGQDTQYF. The CDR3 nucleotides read TGTGCCAGTAGTATAGATTGGAGTGGCAGGGGGCAAGATACGCAGTATTTT.

V is TRBV5-1 and J is TRBJ1-1, with D maybe TRBD1 (6 bases). CDR3 size: 14 residues. The germline V gene encodes CDR1 SGHRS and CDR2 YFSETQ. V lost 4 bases, J lost 5 bases, and 15 bases lay in between. CDR3 nucleotide sequence: TGCGCCAGCAGCCGGCGGGGGCAGGAGACTGAAGCTTTCTTT. Its protein product is CASSRRGQETEAFF.